The clone carrying this T cell receptor beta chain was seen repeatedly, ten times or more. The data were taken from a study of response to subunit inactivated influenza vaccine. Per the germline V gene, CDR1 is SNHLY and CDR2 is FYNNEI. This CDR3 spans 13 amino acids. The V and J ends lost 5 bases and 3 bases respectively, with 8 bases between them. TCRdb re-called the RT-PCR reads through MiXCR, storing one row per CDR3 protein. This table has 150,000 or so distinct CDR3 sequences, roughly 10% appearing once. Sample: CD8+ T cells sorted from PBMCs, taken roughly 24 months after vaccination. The rearrangement links TRBV2 to TRBJ1-5, with D maybe TRBD1 (6 bases). The receptor's source is a man aged 45 to 70 who received an inactivated influenza vaccine. In DNA form, the CDR3 reads TGTGCCAGCAGTAACAGGGTCAATCAGCCCCAGCATTTT. Translated: CASSNRVNQPQHF.